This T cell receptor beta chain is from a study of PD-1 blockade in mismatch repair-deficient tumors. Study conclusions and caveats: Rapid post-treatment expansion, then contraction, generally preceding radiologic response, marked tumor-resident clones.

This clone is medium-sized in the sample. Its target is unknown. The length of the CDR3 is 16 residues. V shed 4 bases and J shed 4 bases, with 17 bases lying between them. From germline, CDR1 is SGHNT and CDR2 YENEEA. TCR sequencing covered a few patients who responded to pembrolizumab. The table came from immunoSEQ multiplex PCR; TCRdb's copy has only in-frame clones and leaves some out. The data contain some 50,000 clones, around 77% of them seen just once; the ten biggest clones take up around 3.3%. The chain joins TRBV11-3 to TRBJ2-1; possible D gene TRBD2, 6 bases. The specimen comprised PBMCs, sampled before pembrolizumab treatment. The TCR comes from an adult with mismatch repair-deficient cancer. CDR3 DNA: TGTGCCAGCAGCTCGGCCGGGAGCGGTTCATACAATGAGCAGTTCTTC. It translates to CASSSAGSGSYNEQFF.